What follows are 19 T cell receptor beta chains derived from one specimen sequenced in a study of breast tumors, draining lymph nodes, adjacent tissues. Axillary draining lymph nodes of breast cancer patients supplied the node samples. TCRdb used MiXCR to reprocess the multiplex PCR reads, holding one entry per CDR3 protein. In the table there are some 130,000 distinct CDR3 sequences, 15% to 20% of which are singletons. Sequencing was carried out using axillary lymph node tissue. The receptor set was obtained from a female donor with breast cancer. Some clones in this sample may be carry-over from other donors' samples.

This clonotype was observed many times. The DNA of the CDR3 is TGTGCCAGCAGCGAAGGGGTGGGACAGACCCAGTACTTC. This codes for CASSEGVGQTQYF. The chain joins TRBV9 to TRBJ2-5, with D perhaps assigned TRBD1 or TRBD2 (5 bases each). Germline-derived CDR1 and CDR2 are SGDLS and YYNGEE. The germline V and J ends were trimmed by 3 bases and 6 bases, with 12 bases remaining between them. CDR3 length equals 13 residues.

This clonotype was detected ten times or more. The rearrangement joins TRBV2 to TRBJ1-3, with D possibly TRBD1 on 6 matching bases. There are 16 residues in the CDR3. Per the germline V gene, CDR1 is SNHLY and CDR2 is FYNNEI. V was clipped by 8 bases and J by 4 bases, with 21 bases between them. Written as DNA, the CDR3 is TGTGCCAGCCAGGGGACACGGGTACGTGGCGGAAACACCATATATTTT. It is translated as CASQGTRVRGGNTIYF.

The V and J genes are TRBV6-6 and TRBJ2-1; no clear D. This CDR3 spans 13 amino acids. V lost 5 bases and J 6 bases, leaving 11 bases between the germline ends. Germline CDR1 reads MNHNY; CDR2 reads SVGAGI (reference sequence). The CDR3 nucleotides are TGTGCCAGCAGTCCACCAAGAACCAATGAGCAGTTCTTC. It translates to CASSPPRTNEQFF.

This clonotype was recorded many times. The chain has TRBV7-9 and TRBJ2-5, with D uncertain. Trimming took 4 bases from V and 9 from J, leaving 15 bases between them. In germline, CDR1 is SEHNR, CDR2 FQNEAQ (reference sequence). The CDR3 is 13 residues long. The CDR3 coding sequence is TGTGCCAGCAGCTCCGGACCCACCTTGGCCCAGTACTTC. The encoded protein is CASSSGPTLAQYF. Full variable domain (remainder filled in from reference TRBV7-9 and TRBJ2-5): DTGVSQNPRHKITKRGQNVTFRCDPISEHNRLYWYRQTLGQGPEFLTYFQNEAQLEKSRLLSDRFSAERPKGSFSTLEIQRTEQGDSAMYLCASSSGPTLAQYFGPGTRLLVL.

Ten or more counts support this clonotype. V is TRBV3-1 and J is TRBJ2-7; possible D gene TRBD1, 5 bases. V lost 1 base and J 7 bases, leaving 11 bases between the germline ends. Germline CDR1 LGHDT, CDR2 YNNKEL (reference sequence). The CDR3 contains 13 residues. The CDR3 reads CASSQGTGSEQYF. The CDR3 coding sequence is TGTGCCAGCAGCCAAGGCACAGGTAGTGAGCAGTACTTC.

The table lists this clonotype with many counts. The CDR3 protein is CASSLETSWGETQYF. The CDR3 DNA follows: TGTGCCAGCAGCTTAGAAACTTCCTGGGGAGAGACCCAGTACTTC. The rearrangement uses TRBV7-8 and TRBJ2-5; D call uncertain. The CDR3 contains 15 residues. Deletions cut 1 base from V and 4 bases from J, with 13 bases between. Germline loops: CDR1 SGHVS, CDR2 FQNEAQ.

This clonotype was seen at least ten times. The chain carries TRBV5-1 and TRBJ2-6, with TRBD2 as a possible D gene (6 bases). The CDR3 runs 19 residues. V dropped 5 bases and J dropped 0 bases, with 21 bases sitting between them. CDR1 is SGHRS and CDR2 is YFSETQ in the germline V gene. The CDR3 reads CASSFGLTTNPSGANVLTF. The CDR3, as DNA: TGCGCCAGCAGTTTTGGACTAACTACCAACCCCTCTGGGGCCAACGTCCTGACTTTC.

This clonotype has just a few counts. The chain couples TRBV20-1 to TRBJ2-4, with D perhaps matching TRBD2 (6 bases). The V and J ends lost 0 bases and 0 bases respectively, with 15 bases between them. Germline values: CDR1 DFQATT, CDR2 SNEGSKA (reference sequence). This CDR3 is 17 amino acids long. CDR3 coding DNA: TGCAGTGCTAGAGATCTGGATAAGGGACTAGCCAAAAACATTCAGTACTTC. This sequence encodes CSARDLDKGLAKNIQYF.

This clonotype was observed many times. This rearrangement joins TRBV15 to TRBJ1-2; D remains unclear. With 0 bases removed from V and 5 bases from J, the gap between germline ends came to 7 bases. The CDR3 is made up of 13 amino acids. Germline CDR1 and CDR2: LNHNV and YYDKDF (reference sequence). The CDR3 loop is CATSRDGFYGYTF. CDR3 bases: TGTGCCACCAGCAGAGATGGGTTTTATGGCTACACCTTC. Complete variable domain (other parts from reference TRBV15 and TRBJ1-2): DAMVIQNPRYQVTQFGKPVTLSCSQTLNHNVMYWYQQKSSQAPKLLFHYYDKDFNNEADTPDNFQSRRPNTSFCFLDIRSPGLGDTAMYLCATSRDGFYGYTFGSGTRLTVV.

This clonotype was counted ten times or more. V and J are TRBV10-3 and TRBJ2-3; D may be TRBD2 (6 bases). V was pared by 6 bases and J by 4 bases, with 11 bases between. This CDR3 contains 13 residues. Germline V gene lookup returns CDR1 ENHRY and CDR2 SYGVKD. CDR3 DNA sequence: TGTGCCATCAGCTGGGACTCTCCAGATACGCAGTATTTT. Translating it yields CAISWDSPDTQYF.

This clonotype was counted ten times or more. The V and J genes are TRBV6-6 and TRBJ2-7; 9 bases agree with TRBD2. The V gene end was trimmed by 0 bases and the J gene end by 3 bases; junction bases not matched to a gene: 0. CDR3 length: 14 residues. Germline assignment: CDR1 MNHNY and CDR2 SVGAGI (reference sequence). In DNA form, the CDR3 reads TGTGCCAGCAGTTACTCTAGCGGGAGCTACGAGCAGTACTTC. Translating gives CASSYSSGSYEQYF.

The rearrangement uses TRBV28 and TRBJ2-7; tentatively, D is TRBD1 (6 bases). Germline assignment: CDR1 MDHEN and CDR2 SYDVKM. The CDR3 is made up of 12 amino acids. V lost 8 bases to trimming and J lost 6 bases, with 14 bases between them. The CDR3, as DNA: TGTGCCAGCGCAACCAACAGGGCCGAGCAGTACTTC. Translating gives CASATNRAEQYF.

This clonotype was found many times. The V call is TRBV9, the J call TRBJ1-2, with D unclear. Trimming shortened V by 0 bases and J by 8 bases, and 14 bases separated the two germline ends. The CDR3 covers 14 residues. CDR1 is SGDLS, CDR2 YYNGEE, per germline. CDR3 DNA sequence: TGTGCCAGCAGCGTAGACGTGAGGTATGGGGGCTACACCTTC. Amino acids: CASSVDVRYGGYTF.

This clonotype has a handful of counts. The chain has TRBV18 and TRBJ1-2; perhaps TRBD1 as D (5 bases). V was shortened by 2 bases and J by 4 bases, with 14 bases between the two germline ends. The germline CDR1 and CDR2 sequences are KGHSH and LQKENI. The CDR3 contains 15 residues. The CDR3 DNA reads TGTGCCAGCTCACCAAACAGGCAGGTGGCCTATGGCTACACCTTC. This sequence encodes CASSPNRQVAYGYTF.

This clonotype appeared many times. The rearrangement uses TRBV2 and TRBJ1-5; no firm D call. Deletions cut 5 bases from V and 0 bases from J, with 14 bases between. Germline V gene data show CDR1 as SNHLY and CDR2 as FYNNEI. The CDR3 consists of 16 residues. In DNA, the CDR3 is TGTGCCAGCAGTATTGTGGATGGGTATAGCAATCAGCCCCAGCATTTT. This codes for CASSIVDGYSNQPQHF.

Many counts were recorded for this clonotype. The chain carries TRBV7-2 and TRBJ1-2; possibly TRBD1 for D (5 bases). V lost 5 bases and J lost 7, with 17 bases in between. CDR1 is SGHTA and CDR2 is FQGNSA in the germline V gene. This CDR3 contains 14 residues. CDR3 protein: CASSPQRRQGGYTF. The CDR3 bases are TGTGCCAGCAGCCCCCAGAGAAGGCAGGGTGGCTACACCTTC.

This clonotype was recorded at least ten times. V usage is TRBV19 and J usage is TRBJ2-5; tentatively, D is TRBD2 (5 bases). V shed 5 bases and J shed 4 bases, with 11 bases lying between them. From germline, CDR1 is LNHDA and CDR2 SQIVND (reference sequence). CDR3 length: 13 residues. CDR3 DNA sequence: TGTGCCAGTAGTGACCGTGAGGGAGAGACCCAGTACTTC. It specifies CASSDREGETQYF.

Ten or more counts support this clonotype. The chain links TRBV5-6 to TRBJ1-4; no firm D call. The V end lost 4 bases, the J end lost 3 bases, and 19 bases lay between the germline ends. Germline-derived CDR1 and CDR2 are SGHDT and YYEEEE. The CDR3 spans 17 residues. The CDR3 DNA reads TGTGCCAGCAGCCTTCTGGGTACAGTTTTGGCTAATGAAAAACTGTTTTTT. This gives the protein CASSLLGTVLANEKLFF.

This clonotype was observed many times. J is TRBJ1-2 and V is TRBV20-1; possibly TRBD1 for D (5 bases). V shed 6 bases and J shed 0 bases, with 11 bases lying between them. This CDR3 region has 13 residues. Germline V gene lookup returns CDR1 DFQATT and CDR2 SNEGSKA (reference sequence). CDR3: CSANPGANYGYTF. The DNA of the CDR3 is TGCAGTGCAAACCCGGGGGCTAACTATGGCTACACCTTC.